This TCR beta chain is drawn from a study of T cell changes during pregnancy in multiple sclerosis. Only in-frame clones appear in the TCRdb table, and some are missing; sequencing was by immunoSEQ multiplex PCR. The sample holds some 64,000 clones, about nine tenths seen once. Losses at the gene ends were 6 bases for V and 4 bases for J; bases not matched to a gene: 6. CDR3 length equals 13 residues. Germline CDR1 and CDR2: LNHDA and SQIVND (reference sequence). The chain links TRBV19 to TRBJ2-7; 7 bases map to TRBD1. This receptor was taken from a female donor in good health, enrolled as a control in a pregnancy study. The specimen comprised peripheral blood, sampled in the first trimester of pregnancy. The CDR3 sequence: CASSPGQQYEQYF. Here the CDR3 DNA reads TGTGCCAGTAGCCCGGGACAGCAATACGAGCAGTACTTC. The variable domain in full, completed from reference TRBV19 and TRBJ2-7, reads DGGITQSPKYLFRKEGQNVTLSCEQNLNHDAMYWYRQDPGQGLRLIYYSQIVNDFQKGDIAEGYSVSREKKESFPLTVTSAQKNPTAFYLCASSPGQQYEQYFGPGTRLTVT.